Shown below are 13 T cell receptor beta chains from a single sample sequenced in a study of T cell responses to AZD1222 COVID-19 vaccine. Sequencing was performed with immunoSEQ multiplex PCR; in TCRdb, only in-frame clones are kept and a portion is missing. The sample has 60,000 to 65,000 clones, 65% to 85% seen once; the top ten hold around 7.5%. The sequencing here drew on peripheral blood, taken on day 0 of AZD1222 vaccination. These receptors were collected from an adult in good health.

J is TRBJ1-6 and V is TRBV2, with D maybe TRBD1 (6 bases). Trimming took off 7 bases at V and 0 bases at J, with 13 bases between the two ends. This CDR3 comprises 16 residues. CDR1 SNHLY and CDR2 FYNNEI come from the germline V gene. The CDR3 loop is CASTPDRSSYNSPLHF. The CDR3 region has the DNA TGTGCCAGCACCCCAGACAGGAGCTCCTATAATTCACCCCTCCACTTT.

The rearrangement joins TRBV30 to TRBJ2-4; a weak D match, TRBD2 (5 bases). Looked up from germline, CDR1 is GTSNPN and CDR2 is SVGIG (reference sequence). The V end was cut by 0 bases, the J end by 0 bases, with 12 bases between. This CDR3 has 16 residues. The CDR3 DNA is TGTGCCTGGAGTGTACGGGCGGGTCTAGCCAAAAACATTCAGTACTTC. This encodes CAWSVRAGLAKNIQYF.

The chain employs TRBV5-4 and TRBJ1-6; D gene ambiguous. The germline CDR1 and CDR2 sequences are SGHNT and YYREEE (reference sequence). V lost 0 bases to trimming and J lost 6 bases, with 4 bases between them. This CDR3 spans 13 amino acids. Here the CDR3 DNA reads TGTGCCAGCAGCTTGGGGCGTAATTCACCCCTCCACTTT. Translated: CASSLGRNSPLHF.

J is TRBJ1-1 and V is TRBV5-1, with D possibly being TRBD1 (6 bases). The V gene's germline CDR1 is SGHRS and CDR2 YFSETQ. V was shortened by 0 bases and J by 0 bases, with 15 bases between the two germline ends. The CDR3 has 17 amino acids. DNA for the CDR3: TGCGCCAGCAGCTTGGTTGGTAGGGGACAAGTGAACACTGAAGCTTTCTTT. It codes for CASSLVGRGQVNTEAFF.

This rearrangement joins TRBV10-2 to TRBJ1-4; possibly TRBD1 for D (5 bases). The V end lost 2 bases, the J end lost 8 bases, and 30 bases lay between the germline ends. Germline CDR1 and CDR2: WSHSY and SAAADI. This CDR3 has 20 residues. CDR3: CASSEPPASESGRGEEKLFF. The CDR3 nucleotides read TGCGCCAGCAGTGAGCCCCCCGCATCCGAGTCAGGGAGGGGAGAAGAAAAACTGTTTTTT.

The J gene is TRBJ1-6, the V gene TRBV13; the D is unclear. The length of the CDR3 is 16 residues. CDR1 is PRHDT, CDR2 FYEKMQ, per germline (reference sequence). Trimming cost V 2 bases and J 5 bases, with 13 bases left between them. The CDR3 DNA sequence: TGTGCCAGCAGCTTACTACTTCCCGGGGATAATTCACCCCTCCACTTT. This codes for CASSLLLPGDNSPLHF.

The chain joins TRBV29-1 to TRBJ1-1; weak D call: TRBD1 (6 bases). V was trimmed by 7 bases and J by 10 bases, leaving 22 bases between them. The germline V gene has CDR1 SQVTM and CDR2 ANQGSEA. This CDR3 contains 13 residues. The CDR3 sequence: CSGGQGVMNGAFF. The CDR3 nucleotides are TGCAGCGGGGGGCAAGGGGTCATGAACGGAGCTTTCTTT.

V is TRBV19 and J is TRBJ2-3, with unresolved D. Trimming took 7 bases from V and 2 from J, leaving 13 bases between them. Germline values: CDR1 LNHDA, CDR2 SQIVND (reference sequence). The CDR3 extends over 14 amino acids. The CDR3 reads CASTQTAATDTQYF. CDR3 DNA sequence: TGTGCCAGTACCCAAACTGCAGCCACAGATACGCAGTATTTT.

The chain is built from TRBV5-6 and TRBJ2-2, with D perhaps matching TRBD1 or TRBD2 (6 bases each). The CDR3 covers 17 residues. The germline V and J ends were trimmed by 2 bases and 4 bases, with 18 bases remaining between them. Germline V CDR1 and CDR2: SGHDT, YYEEEE. This CDR3 is CASSLVRGRLGTGELFF. In DNA form, the CDR3 reads TGTGCCAGCAGCTTAGTCCGGGGGCGGTTGGGCACCGGGGAGCTGTTTTTT.

The V and J genes are TRBV2 and TRBJ2-1; TRBD1 matches at 11 bases. CDR3 length: 15 residues. Germline CDR1 and CDR2: SNHLY and FYNNEI. The V segment lost 6 bases and the J segment 6 bases; nucleotides outside the gene matches: 7. The CDR3 nucleotides are TGTGCCAGCAGGGATGCCGGGACAGGGGGCAATGAGCAGTTCTTC. This codes for CASRDAGTGGNEQFF.

The chain has TRBV27 and TRBJ2-1; 7 nucleotides match TRBD1. Germline V gene sequence: CDR1 MNHEY, CDR2 SMNVEV (reference sequence). CDR3 length: 17 residues. V shed 5 bases, J shed 1 base, and the junction held 11 bases outside the gene matches. CDR3 DNA sequence: TGTGCCAGCAGTCTCCGCCCGGACAGGATTTCCTACAATGAGCAGTTCTTC. This encodes CASSLRPDRISYNEQFF.

The J gene is TRBJ2-7, the V gene TRBV7-2; TRBD1 might be the D (6 bases). The CDR3 covers 15 residues. V gave up 4 bases and J gave up 0 bases, with 13 bases separating them. The V gene's germline CDR1 is SGHTA and CDR2 FQGNSA. The CDR3 spells CASSSPTGRSYEQYF. The CDR3 coding sequence is TGTGCCAGCAGCTCCCCCACAGGGCGCTCCTACGAGCAGTACTTC. The complete variable domain, with remaining parts taken from reference TRBV7-2 and TRBJ2-7, reads GAGVSQSPSNKVTEKGKDVELRCDPISGHTALYWYRQSLGQGLEFLIYFQGNSAPDKSGLPSDRFSAERTGGSVSTLTIQRTQQEDSAVYLCASSSPTGRSYEQYFGPGTRLTVT.

The CDR3 region is CASRERDGGSPNYGYTF. In nucleotides, the CDR3 is TGTGCCAGCAGAGAAAGGGACGGAGGCTCTCCTAACTATGGCTACACCTTC. V gene TRBV7-6 combines with J gene TRBJ1-2, with TRBD1 as a possible D gene (5 bases). Germline assignment: CDR1 SGHVS and CDR2 FNYEAQ. V was cut by 6 bases and J by 0 bases, with 20 bases left in between. The CDR3 contains 17 residues.